Listed below are T cell receptor beta chains from one sample, sequenced in a study of blood T cell repertoires in COVID-19. Using immunoSEQ multiplex PCR, the repertoire was profiled, and TCRdb retains in-frame clones only, with some absent. The repertoire holds about 270,000 clones, approximately 86% seen once, with roughly 3.1% in the top ten. The sample comprised peripheral blood. These receptors were collected from a woman younger than 35 with acute or convalescent COVID-19. The conserved cysteine and the conserved F or W are not part of the CDR3 here. A D gene is named only where the DNA matches it firmly.

length	D	V	CDR3
12	.	TRBV28	ASSPPDISNEQF
14	.	TRBV5-5	ASSLGASQVNSPLH
16	TRBD2	TRBV27	ASSPSPPGTSGRETQY
13	TRBD2	TRBV5-1	ASSGLAGVTDTQY
12	TRBD1	TRBV10-1	ASSQGQVNTEAF
11	TRBD2	TRBV12-3/TRBV12-4	ASRTSGRAWQY
12	TRBD1	TRBV7-2	ASSSGQGSLGAF
15	.	TRBV5-4	ASSPSRGGYQNTEAF
14	.	TRBV28	ASSSWRGGTDQPQH
14	.	TRBV7-2	ASSLVSARGSYEQY
11	.	TRBV30	AWSPGIFYEQY
12	.	TRBV10-2	ASSESDFQETQY
17	TRBD2	TRBV7-2	ASSPRTSGSGHTRDEQF
13	.	TRBV11-2	ASSSTPGNTGELF
11	TRBD2	TRBV6-5	ASSPLAGNIQY
12	TRBD1	TRBV5-4	ASSLQGAAETQY
13	TRBD2	TRBV9	ASSVYRDYDNEQF
14	.	TRBV7-9	ASSLSLEGPNDGYT
11	.	TRBV5-1	ASSLAGRSGQY
14	TRBD2	TRBV6-1	ASSEGGGSTPYEQY
14	TRBD2	TRBV28	ASSSGLAGGPYEQY
18	TRBD1	TRBV5-1	ASSFPSKRSDRGFNSPLH
15	TRBD1	TRBV7-9	ASSPDRVRPSTDTQY
12	.	TRBV28	ASTAGGHNSPLH
12	.	TRBV5-1	ASSSIGDSYEQY
12	TRBD1	TRBV7-8	ASSSPTRGPEAF
12	.	TRBV5-5	ASSKTEPYNEQF
13	TRBD2	TRBV24-1	ATSQNSGPYNEQF
11	.	TRBV24-1	ATSPRVADTQY
12	TRBD1	TRBV6-6	ASSDDRENTEAF
10	.	TRBV5-1	ASSNQGHEQF
14	.	TRBV15	ATSRAADSGNQPQH
11	.	TRBV4-3	ASSPHPGYEQF
13	.	TRBV18	ASLLGLGPTYEQY
12	TRBD2	TRBV30	AWSVVTSEYEQY
17	.	TRBV5-1	ASSLQGGGRSGLYNEQF
13	TRBD1	TRBV7-9	ASSAGQGENTEAF
12	TRBD1	TRBV23-1	ASSPGQLTYEQY
16	.	TRBV7-6	ASSLYPGDGATQETQY
12	.	TRBV30	AWKEWASGNTIY
13	TRBD1	TRBV5-4	ASSLAGTVGYEQF
13	.	TRBV19	ASSPLVVSNQPQH
15	TRBD2	TRBV4-3	ASSQDPLRGSTDTQY
13	.	TRBV2	ASSGGVSGANVLT
15	.	TRBV7-3	ASSLIVTTGGTDTQY
14	TRBD2	TRBV2	ASDASGIGGTGELF
17	.	TRBV19	ASSIPLRAPGPGDEKLF
12	TRBD2	TRBV12-5	ASGLAGVANEQF
13	.	TRBV18	ASSPPGLLNSPLH
11	.	TRBV21-1	PHKGLLNTEAF
13	TRBD1	TRBV6-5	ASSYLGDRAETQY
12	.	TRBV6-5	ASSQTESGNTIY
13	.	TRBV19	ASSTPEGVMNEQY
14	TRBD2	TRBV6-4	ASSPSAGGPYNEQF
14	.	TRBV4-3	ASSQVAPSRPYEQY
13	.	TRBV27	ASRQGSSYNSPLH
15	TRBD1	TRBV4-3	ASSQGWTGYSSYEQY